This T cell receptor beta chain was recovered during a study of shared T cell receptors in the human thymus. This CDR3 is built from 13 residues. Germline CDR1 and CDR2: SNHLY and FYNNEI. V lost 10 bases, J lost 7 bases, and 19 bases lay in between. Profiling relied on immunoSEQ multiplex PCR, and the TCRdb table lists in-frame clones only, not all of them. The sample yields 540,000 or so clones, about 84% seen once. The sample was also reused in another study, on human thymus T cells. Per that paper: Healthy Finnish infants undergoing corrective surgery for congenital heart defects provided the donor material. Obtained as resections during corrective heart surgery, the thymus tissue was then studied. Usage of V and J genes appeared biased in thymic and blood repertoires. Thymic TCR repertoires of unrelated people reportedly overlapped highly.

The source is a boy under two years old with a congenital heart defect. What was sequenced was thymocytes. The chain uses TRBV2 and TRBJ1-1, with D possibly matching TRBD1 (6 bases). CDR3 DNA: TGTGCCATCCCCGAGCGGACAGACTATGAAGCTTTCTTT. Translated, it gives CAIPERTDYEAFF.